This entry concerns a single T cell receptor (beta chain). This specimen comes from a study of shared clonotypes between healthy human individuals. V shed 4 bases and J shed 2 bases, with 12 bases lying between them. The CDR3 runs to 15 residues. Germline loops: CDR1 SGHRS, CDR2 YFSETQ. Assay: immunoSEQ multiplex PCR; the TCRdb copy retains only in-frame clones and omits some. The table includes 2 million to 3 million clones, over 85% detected once. The chain carries TRBV5-1 and TRBJ1-4; D unresolved. Sequencing was done on a sample of naive CD4+ T cells from PBMCs. This sample's subset: CD45RA+ positively selected. The TCR sequence derives from a man aged 18 to 35 in good health. Some clones in this sample may be carry-over from other donors' samples. Here the CDR3 DNA reads TGCGCCAGCAGCCCCTCGGTGTCTACTAATGAAAAACTGTTTTTT. This encodes CASSPSVSTNEKLFF.